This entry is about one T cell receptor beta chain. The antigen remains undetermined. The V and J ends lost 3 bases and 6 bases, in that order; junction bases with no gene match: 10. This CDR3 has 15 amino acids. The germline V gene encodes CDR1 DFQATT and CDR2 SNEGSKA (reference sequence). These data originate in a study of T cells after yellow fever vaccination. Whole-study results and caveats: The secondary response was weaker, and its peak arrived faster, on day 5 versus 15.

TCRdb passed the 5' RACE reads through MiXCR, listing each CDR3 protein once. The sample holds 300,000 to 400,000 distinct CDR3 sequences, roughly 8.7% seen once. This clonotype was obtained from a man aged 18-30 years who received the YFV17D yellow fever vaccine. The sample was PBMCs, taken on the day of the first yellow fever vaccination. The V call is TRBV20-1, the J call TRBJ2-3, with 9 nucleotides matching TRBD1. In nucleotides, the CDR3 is TGCAGTGCTAGGGATAGGGACAGGGCAGGGGATACGCAGTATTTT. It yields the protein CSARDRDRAGDTQYF.